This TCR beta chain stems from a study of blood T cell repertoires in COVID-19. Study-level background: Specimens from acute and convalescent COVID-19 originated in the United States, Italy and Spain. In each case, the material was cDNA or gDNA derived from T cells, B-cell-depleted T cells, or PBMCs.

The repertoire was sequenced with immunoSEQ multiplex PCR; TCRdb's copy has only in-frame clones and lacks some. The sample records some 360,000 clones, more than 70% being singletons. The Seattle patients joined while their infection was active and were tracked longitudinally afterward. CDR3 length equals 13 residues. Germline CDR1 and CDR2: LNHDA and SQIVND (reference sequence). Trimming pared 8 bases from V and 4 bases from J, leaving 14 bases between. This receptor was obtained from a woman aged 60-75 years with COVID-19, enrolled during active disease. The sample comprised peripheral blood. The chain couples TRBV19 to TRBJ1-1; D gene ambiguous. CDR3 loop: CASREGWSTEAFF. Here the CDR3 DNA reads TGTGCCAGTCGGGAGGGATGGTCCACTGAAGCTTTCTTT.